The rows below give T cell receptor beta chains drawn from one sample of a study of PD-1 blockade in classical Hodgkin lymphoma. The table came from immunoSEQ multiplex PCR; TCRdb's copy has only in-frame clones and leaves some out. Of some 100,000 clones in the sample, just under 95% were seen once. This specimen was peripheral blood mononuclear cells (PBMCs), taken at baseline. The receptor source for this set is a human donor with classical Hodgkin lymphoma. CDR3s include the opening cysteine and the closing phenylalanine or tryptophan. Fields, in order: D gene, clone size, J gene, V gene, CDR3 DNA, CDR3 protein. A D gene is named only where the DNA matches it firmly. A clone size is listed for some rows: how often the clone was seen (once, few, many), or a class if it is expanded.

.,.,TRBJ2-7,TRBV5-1,TGCGCCAGCAGCTGGATGGGGGGAGAGGACGAGCAGTACTTC,CASSWMGGEDEQYF
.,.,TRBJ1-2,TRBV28,TGTGCCAGCAGTTTCAGTGTTAACTATGGCTACACCTTC,CASSFSVNYGYTF
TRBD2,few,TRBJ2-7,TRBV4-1,TGCGCCAGCAGCCAACTAGCGGGAGTTCACGAGCAGTACTTC,CASSQLAGVHEQYF
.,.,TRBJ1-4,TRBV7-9,TGTGCCAGCAGCTTAGCGGGGGAAGGGAAACTGTTTTTT,CASSLAGEGKLFF
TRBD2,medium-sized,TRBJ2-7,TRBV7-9,TGTGCCAGCAGCCCGCGGACTAGTGGGAGTGGCGCCTACGAGCAGTACTTC,CASSPRTSGSGAYEQYF
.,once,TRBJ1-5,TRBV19,TGTGCCAGTAGTGGCGGGAATCAGCCCCAGCATTTT,CASSGGNQPQHF
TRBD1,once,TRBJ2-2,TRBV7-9,TGTGCCAGCAGCCCTAGGACAGGGGGAACCGGGGAGCTGTTTTTT,CASSPRTGGTGELFF
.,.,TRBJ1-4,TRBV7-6,TGTGCCAGCAGCCCGATCGAACAGGGCGGAAAACTGTTTTTT,CASSPIEQGGKLFF
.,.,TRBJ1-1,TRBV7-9,TGTGCCAGCAGCTTAGCGTTGAGGGGGAACACTGAAGCTTTCTTT,CASSLALRGNTEAFF
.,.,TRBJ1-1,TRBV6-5,TGTGCCAGCATTATAACCGGGACGGGGAACACTGAAGCTTTCTTT,CASIITGTGNTEAFF
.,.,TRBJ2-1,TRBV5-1,TGCGCCAGCAGCTTTGGTCCGAAGAAAGACAATGAGCAGTTCTTC,CASSFGPKKDNEQFF
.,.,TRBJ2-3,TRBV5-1,TGCGCCAGCAGCTTGTGGGGGGGCACAGATACGCAGTATTTT,CASSLWGGTDTQYF
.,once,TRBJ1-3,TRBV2,TGTGCCAGCAGTGAATTGGGTAGGAGTGAAGGAAACACCATATATTTT,CASSELGRSEGNTIYF
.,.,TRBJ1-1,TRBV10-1,TGCGCCAGCAGCAGGGGTAGCGGCACTGAAGCTTTCTTT,CASSRGSGTEAFF
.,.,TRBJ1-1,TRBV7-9,TGTGCCAGCATTCTGGTTGGCACTGAAGCTTTCTTT,CASILVGTEAFF
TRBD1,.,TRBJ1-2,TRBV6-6,TGTGCCAGCAGTTTCGGAACAGGGGAAGGCTATGGCTACACCTTC,CASSFGTGEGYGYTF
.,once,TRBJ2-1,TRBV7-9,TGTGCCAGCAGCGCGGACGGTTCCTACAATGAGCAGTTCTTC,CASSADGSYNEQFF
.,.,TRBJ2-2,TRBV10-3,TGTGCCATCACTCAAAGGGGCGGGGAGCTGTTTTTT,CAITQRGGELFF
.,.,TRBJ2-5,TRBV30,TGTGCCTGGAGTGTGGGACTCCTTCAAGAGACCCAGTACTTC,CAWSVGLLQETQYF
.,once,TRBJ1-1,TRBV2,TGTGCCAGCAGTCCCCTCCCAGTGGACACTGAAGCTTTCTTT,CASSPLPVDTEAFF
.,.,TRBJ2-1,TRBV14,TGTGCCAGCAGCCACCGGGATCCCTGGGATGAGCAGTTCTTC,CASSHRDPWDEQFF
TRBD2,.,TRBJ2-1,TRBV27,TGTGCCAGCAGTTCTCGGACTAGCGGGGGCCCCGGTGAGCAGTTCTTC,CASSSRTSGGPGEQFF
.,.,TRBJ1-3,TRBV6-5,TGTGCCAGCGGCGGCTCTGGAAACACCATATATTTT,CASGGSGNTIYF
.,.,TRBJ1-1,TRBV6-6,TGTGCCAGCAGTTATGGGATGAACACTGAAGCTTTCTTT,CASSYGMNTEAFF
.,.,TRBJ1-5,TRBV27,TGTGCCAGCAGTTCCTCTCGGGGCTTTGTCAATCAGCCCCAGCATTTT,CASSSSRGFVNQPQHF
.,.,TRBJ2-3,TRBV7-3,TGTGCCAGCAGCTTAAGGCTTCAGTCAGATACGCAGTATTTT,CASSLRLQSDTQYF
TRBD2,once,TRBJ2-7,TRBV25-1,TGTGCCAGCAGTGGGCTAGCGGGAAGAGTATACGAGCAGTACTTC,CASSGLAGRVYEQYF
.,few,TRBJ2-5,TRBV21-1,TGTGCCAGCAGCAAAGAAGCCTTCGAGGGAAATAAGGGAGAGACCCAGTACTTC,CASSKEAFEGNKGETQYF
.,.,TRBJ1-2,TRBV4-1,TGCGCCAGCAGCCAAGGGGGGCCTTATGGCTACACCTTC,CASSQGGPYGYTF
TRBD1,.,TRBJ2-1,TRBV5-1,TGCGCCAGCAGCCCAGGACAGGGTTCTCCGTTCTTC,CASSPGQGSPFF
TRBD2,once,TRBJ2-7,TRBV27,TGTGCCAGCAGTTTCACGACTAGCGTAACCTACGAGCAGTACTTC,CASSFTTSVTYEQYF
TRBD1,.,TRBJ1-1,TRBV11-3,TGTGCCAGCAGCCCCGAGACAGGGAGTGAAGCTTTCTTT,CASSPETGSEAFF
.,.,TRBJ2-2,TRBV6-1,TGTGCCAGCAGTAAAGTGACAGGGAACACCGGGGAGCTGTTTTTT,CASSKVTGNTGELFF
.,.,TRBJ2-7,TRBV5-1,TGCGCCAGCAGCTATCTGCCGGGGGGCGGAGTCGTCGAGCAGTACTTC,CASSYLPGGGVVEQYF
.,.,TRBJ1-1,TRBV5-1,TGCGCCAGCAGCTCGGCGGGTCGGGGATTAGTCACTGAAGCTTTCTTT,CASSSAGRGLVTEAFF
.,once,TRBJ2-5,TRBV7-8,TGTGCCAGCAGCTTACCCCCCGGGACTGGGACCCAGTACTTC,CASSLPPGTGTQYF
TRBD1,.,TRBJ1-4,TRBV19,TGTGCCAGTACCTCCGACAGGGGGGGTGAAAAACTGTTTTTT,CASTSDRGGEKLFF
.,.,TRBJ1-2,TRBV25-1,TGTGCCAGCAGGGAGGGTGGGGACTATGGCTACACCTTC,CASREGGDYGYTF
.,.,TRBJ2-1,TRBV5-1,TGCGCCAGCAGGCACACAGGGCTCGACAATGAGCAGTTCTTC,CASRHTGLDNEQFF
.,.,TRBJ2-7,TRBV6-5,TGTGCCAGCAGTTATTTGAGGGAGTGGACCTACGAGCAGTACTTC,CASSYLREWTYEQYF
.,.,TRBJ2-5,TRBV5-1,TGCGCCAGCAGCTTGGGACTAGGACGGGGCTTGCGACGAGAGACCCAGTACTTC,CASSLGLGRGLRRETQYF
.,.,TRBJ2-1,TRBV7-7,TGTGCCAGCAGCTTAGTATTAAACAATGAGCAGTTCTTC,CASSLVLNNEQFF
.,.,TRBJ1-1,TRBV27,TGTGCCAGCCACCACCCTCGGGGCCGTGAAGCTTTCTTT,CASHHPRGREAFF
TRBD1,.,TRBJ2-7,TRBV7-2,TGTGCCAGCAGCCTAGACAGGGTCTACGAGCAGTACTTC,CASSLDRVYEQYF
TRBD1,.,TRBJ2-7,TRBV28,TGTGCCAGCAGGATAAACAGGGGGAGGGAGCAGTACTTC,CASRINRGREQYF
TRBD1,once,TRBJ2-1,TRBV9,TGTGCCAGCAGCGTAACAGGGGCCGAGCAGTTCTTC,CASSVTGAEQFF
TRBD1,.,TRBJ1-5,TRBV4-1,TGCGCCAGCAGCCAAGATGAGGGGACAGAGTATAGCAATCAGCCCCAGCATTTT,CASSQDEGTEYSNQPQHF
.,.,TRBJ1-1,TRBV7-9,TGTGCCAGCAGCTTAACCCCTAGAGAAGCTTTCTTT,CASSLTPREAFF
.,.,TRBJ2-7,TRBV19,TGTGCCAGTAGGATGACAGGCGCCTCCACCTACGAGCAGTACTTC,CASRMTGASTYEQYF
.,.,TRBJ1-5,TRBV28,TGTGCCAGCAGTTTACACGGGGAATGGGATCAGCCCCAGCATTTT,CASSLHGEWDQPQHF
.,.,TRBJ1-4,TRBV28,TGTGCCAGCAGCAAGTTTGGCTTGGGGGAAAAACTGTTTTTT,CASSKFGLGEKLFF
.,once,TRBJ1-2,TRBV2,TGTGCCAGCGACGGGAGGGACCGGGGGTACTATGGCTACACCTTC,CASDGRDRGYYGYTF
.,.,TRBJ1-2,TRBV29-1,TGCAGCGTTGAAGAAGGAACCGTTTATGGCTACACCTTC,CSVEEGTVYGYTF
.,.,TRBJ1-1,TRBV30,TGTGCCTGGATAGAACAGGGGAACACTGAAGCTTTCTTT,CAWIEQGNTEAFF
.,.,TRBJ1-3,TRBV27,TGTGCCAGCAGTTTTGACTCTGGAAACACCATATATTTT,CASSFDSGNTIYF
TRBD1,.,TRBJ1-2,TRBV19,TGTGCCAGTAGTAGGTCGGGACAGGGGTTGTATGGCTACACCTTC,CASSRSGQGLYGYTF
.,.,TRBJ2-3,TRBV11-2,TGTGCCAGCAGCTTAAGTCCTCCAGATACGCAGTATTTT,CASSLSPPDTQYF